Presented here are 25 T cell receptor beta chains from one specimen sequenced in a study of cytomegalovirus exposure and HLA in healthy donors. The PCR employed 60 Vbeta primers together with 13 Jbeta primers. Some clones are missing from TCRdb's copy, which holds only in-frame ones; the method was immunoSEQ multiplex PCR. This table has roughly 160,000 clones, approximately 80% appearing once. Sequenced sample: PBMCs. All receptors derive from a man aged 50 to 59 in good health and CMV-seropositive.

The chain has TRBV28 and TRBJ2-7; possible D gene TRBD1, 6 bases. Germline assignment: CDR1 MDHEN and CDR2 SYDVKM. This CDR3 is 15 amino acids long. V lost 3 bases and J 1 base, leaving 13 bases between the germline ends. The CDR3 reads CASSFRGRKSYEQYF. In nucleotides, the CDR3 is TGTGCCAGCAGTTTCAGGGGACGCAAGTCCTACGAGCAGTACTTC.

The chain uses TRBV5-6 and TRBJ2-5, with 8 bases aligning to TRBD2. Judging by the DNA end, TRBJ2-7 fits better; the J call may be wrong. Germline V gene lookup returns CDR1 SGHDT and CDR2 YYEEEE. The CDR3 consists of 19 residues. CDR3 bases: TGTGCCAGCAGCTCCTTGAAAGGGGGGTCGGGGGGGCGAACCTACGAGCAGTACTTC. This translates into CASSSLKGGSGGRTYEQYF.

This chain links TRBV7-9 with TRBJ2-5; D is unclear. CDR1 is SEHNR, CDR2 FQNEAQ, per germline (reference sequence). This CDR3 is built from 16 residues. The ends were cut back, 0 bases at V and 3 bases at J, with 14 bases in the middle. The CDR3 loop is CASSLAPNGLEETQYF. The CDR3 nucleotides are TGTGCCAGCAGCTTAGCTCCTAACGGGTTAGAAGAGACCCAGTACTTC.

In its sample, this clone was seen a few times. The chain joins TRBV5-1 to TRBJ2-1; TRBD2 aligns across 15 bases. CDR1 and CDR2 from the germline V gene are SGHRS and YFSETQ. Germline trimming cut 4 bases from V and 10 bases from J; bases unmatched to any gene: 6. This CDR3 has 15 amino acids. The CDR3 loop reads CASSLGLAGGNEQFF. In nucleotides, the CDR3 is TGCGCCAGCAGCCTCGGACTAGCGGGAGGGAACGAGCAGTTCTTC.

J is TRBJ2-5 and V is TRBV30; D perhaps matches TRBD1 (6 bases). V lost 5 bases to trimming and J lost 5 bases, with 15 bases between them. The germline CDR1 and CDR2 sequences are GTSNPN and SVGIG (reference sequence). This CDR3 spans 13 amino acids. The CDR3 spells CAWGLGAGETQYF. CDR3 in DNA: TGTGCCTGGGGTCTGGGGGCTGGCGAGACCCAGTACTTC.

The CDR3: CARGTGIYEQYF. The CDR3 bases are TGTGCAAGAGGGACAGGAATTTACGAGCAGTACTTC. This chain links TRBV7-3 with TRBJ2-7, with 8 bases matching TRBD1. Germline lookup yields CDR1 SGHTA and CDR2 FQGTGA. The CDR3 loop spans 12 amino acids.

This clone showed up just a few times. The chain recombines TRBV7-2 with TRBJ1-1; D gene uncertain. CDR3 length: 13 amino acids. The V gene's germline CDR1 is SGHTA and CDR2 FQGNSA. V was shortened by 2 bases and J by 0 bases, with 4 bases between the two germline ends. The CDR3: CASSLIVNTEAFF. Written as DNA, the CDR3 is TGTGCCAGCAGCTTAATAGTGAACACTGAAGCTTTCTTT.

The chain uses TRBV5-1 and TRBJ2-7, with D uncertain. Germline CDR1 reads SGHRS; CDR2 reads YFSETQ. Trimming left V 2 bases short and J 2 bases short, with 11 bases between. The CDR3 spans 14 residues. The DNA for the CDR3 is TGCGCCAGCAGCTTTGACACCAATGCCTACGAGCAGTACTTC. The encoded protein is CASSFDTNAYEQYF.

The CDR3 DNA reads as TGTGCCAGCAGCTCAACCGGGAGCTATTTCTTCTCTGGGGCCAACGTCCTGACTTTC. Protein product: CASSSTGSYFFSGANVLTF. The chain carries TRBV7-9 and TRBJ2-6; D is possibly TRBD2 (6 bases). In germline, CDR1 is SEHNR, CDR2 FQNEAQ (reference sequence). V was shortened by 4 bases and J by 0 bases, with 19 bases between the two germline ends. CDR3 size: 19 residues.

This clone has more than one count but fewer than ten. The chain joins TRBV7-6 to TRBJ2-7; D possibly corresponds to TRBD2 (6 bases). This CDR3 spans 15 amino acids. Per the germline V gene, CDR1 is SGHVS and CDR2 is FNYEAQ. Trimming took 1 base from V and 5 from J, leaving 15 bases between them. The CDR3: CASSLGDSSADEQYF. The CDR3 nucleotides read TGTGCCAGCAGCTTAGGGGACTCTTCTGCCGACGAGCAGTACTTC. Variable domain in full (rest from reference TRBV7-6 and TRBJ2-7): GAGVSQSPRYKVTKRGQDVALRCDPISGHVSLYWYRQALGQGPEFLTYFNYEAQQDKSGLPNDRFSAERPEGSISTLTIQRTEQRDSAMYRCASSLGDSSADEQYFGPGTRLTVT.

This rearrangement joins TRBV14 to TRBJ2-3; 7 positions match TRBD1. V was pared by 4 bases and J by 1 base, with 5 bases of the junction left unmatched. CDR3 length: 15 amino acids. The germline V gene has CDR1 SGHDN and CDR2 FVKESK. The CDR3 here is CASSLAGGGTDTQYF. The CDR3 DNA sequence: TGTGCCAGCAGCCTAGCAGGGGGAGGCACAGATACGCAGTATTTT.

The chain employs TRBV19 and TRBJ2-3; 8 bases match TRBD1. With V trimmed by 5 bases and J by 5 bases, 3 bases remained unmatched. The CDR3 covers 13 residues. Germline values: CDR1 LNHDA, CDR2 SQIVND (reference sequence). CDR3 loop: CASSQGAVDTQYF. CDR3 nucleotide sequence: TGTGCCAGTAGTCAGGGGGCAGTAGATACGCAGTATTTT.

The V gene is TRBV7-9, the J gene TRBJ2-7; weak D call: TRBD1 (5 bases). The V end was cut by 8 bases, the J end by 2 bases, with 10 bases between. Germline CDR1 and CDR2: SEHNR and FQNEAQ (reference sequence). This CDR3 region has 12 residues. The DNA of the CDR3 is TGTGCCAGCTCTGGCAGGGCCTACGAGCAGTACTTC. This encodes CASSGRAYEQYF.

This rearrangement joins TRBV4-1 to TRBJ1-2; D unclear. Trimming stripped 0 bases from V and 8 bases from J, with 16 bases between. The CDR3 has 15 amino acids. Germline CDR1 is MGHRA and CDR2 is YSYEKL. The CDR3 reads CASSQDRSFSIGYTF. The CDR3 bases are TGCGCCAGCAGCCAAGATCGAAGTTTTTCTATCGGCTACACCTTC.

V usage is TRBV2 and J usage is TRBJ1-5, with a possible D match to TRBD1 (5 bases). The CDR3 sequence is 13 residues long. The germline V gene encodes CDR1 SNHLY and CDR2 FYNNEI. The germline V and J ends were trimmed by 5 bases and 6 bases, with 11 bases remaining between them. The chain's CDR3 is CASSFGTIQPQHF. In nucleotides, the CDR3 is TGTGCCAGCAGTTTTGGGACTATTCAGCCCCAGCATTTT.

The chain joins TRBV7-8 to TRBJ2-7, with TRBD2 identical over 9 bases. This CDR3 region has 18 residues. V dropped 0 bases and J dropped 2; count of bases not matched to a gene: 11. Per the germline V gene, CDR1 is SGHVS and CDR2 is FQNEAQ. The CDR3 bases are TGTGCCAGCAGCTTAGCCGTGACTAGCGGTTATGGGGCCTACGAGCAGTACTTC. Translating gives CASSLAVTSGYGAYEQYF.

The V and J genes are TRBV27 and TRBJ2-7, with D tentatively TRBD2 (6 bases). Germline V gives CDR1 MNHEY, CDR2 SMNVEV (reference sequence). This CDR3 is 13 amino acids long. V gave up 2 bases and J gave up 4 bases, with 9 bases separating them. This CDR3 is CASSLGLLYEQYF. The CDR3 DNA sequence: TGTGCCAGCAGTTTAGGACTACTATACGAGCAGTACTTC.

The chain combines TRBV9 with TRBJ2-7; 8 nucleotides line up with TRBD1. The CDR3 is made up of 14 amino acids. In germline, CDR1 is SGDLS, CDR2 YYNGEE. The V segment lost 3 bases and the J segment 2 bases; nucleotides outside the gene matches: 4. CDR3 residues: CASSAGQGPYEQYF. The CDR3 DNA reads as TGTGCCAGCAGCGCCGGACAGGGCCCCTACGAGCAGTACTTC.

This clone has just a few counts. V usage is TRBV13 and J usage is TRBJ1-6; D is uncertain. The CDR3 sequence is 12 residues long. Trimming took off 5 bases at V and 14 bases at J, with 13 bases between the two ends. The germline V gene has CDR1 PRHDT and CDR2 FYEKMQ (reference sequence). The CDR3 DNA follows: TGTGCCAGCAGCGCCCAGTCTGGTTCCCTCCACTTT. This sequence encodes CASSAQSGSLHF.

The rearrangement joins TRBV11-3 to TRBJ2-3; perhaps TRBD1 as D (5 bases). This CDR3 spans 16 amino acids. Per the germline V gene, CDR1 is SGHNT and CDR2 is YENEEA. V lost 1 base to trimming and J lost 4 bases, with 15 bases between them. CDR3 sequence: CASSLGGQLSADTQYF. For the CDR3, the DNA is TGTGCCAGCAGCTTAGGGGGCCAGCTGAGCGCAGATACGCAGTATTTT.

This chain's CDR3 is CASSSWGASGAHSDTQYF. CDR3 coding DNA: TGTGCCAGCAGCTCATGGGGGGCTAGCGGGGCCCACTCAGATACGCAGTATTTT. The chain links TRBV5-6 to TRBJ2-3; 9 nucleotides align to TRBD2. V was pared by 3 bases and J by 4 bases, with 15 bases of the junction left unmatched. The germline gives CDR1 SGHDT, CDR2 YYEEEE. The CDR3 covers 18 residues.

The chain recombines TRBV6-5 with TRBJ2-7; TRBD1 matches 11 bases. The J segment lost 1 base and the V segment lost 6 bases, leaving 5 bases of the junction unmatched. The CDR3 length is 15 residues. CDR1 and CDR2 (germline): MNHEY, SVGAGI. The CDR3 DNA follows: TGTGCCAGCAGGCCACGGGACAGGGGGTCCTACGAGCAGTACTTC. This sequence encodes CASRPRDRGSYEQYF.

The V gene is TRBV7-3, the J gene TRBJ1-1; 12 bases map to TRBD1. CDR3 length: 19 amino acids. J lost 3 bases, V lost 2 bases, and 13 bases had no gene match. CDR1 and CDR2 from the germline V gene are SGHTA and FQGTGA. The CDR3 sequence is CASSLGTGGSLVRDTEAFF. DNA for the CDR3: TGTGCCAGCAGCTTAGGGACAGGGGGCTCCCTGGTACGCGACACTGAAGCTTTCTTT.

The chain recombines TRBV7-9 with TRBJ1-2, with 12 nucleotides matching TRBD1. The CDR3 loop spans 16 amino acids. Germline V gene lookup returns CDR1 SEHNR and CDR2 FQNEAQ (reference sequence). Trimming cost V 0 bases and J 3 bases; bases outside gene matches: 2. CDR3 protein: CASSLAGQGAHYGYTF. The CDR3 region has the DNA TGTGCCAGCAGCTTAGCGGGACAGGGGGCGCACTATGGCTACACCTTC.

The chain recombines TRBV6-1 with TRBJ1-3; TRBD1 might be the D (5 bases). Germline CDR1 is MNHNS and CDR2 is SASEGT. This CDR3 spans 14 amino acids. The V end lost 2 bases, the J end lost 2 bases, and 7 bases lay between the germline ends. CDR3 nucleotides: TGTGCCAGCAGTGAACAGGGTCCTGGAAACACCATATATTTT. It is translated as CASSEQGPGNTIYF.